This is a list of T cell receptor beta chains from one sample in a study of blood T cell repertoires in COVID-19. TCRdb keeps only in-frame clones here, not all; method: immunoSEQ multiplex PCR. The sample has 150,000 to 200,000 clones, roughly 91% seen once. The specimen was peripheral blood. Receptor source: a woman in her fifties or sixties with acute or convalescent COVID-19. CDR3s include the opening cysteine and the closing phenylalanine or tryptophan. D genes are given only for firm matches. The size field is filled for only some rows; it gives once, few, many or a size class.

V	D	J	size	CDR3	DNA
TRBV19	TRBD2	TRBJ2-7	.	CASSIQTSSIAEQYF	TGTGCCAGTAGTATTCAGACTAGCTCTATCGCCGAGCAGTACTTC
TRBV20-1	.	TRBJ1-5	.	CSASVELRPQHF	TGCAGTGCTAGTGTGGAGTTGAGGCCCCAGCATTTT
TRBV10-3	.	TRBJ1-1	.	CAISEKAGNTEAFF	TGTGCCATCAGTGAGAAGGCGGGGAACACTGAAGCTTTCTTT
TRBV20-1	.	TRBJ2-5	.	CSASWPQETQYF	TGCAGTGCTAGTTGGCCACAAGAGACCCAGTACTTC
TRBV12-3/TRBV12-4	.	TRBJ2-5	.	CASRTGEETQYF	TGTGCCAGCAGGACAGGAGAAGAGACCCAGTACTTC
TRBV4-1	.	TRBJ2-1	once	CASSQEAGNEQFF	TGCGCCAGCAGCCAAGAAGCAGGGAATGAGCAGTTCTTC
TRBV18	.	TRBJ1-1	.	CASSPQTLTVNTEAFF	TGTGCCAGCTCACCACAAACGCTTACAGTGAACACTGAAGCTTTCTTT
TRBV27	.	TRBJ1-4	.	CARSLRGAHEKLFF	TGTGCCCGCAGTTTACGGGGGGCGCATGAAAAACTGTTTTTT
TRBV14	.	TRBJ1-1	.	CASSQGLVMNTEAFF	TGTGCCAGCAGCCAAGGGTTAGTTATGAACACTGAAGCTTTCTTT
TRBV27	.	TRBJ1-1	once	CASSRHRVVTEAFF	TGTGCCAGCAGCCGACACAGGGTTGTTACTGAAGCTTTCTTT
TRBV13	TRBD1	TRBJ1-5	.	CASSLGQGVQPQHF	TGTGCCAGCAGCTTAGGACAGGGGGTTCAGCCCCAGCATTTT
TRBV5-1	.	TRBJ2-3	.	CASSLGGQGLDTQYF	TGCGCCAGCAGCTTGGGGGGGCAGGGGCTGGATACGCAGTATTTT
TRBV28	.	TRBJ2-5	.	CASRLREQETQYF	TGTGCCAGCAGACTCCGGGAGCAAGAGACCCAGTACTTC
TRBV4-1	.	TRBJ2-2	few	CASSQDGRVSRELFF	TGCGCCAGCAGCCAAGACGGCAGGGTCAGTAGGGAGCTGTTTTTT
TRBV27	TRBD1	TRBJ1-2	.	CASSLGGQTNYGYTF	TGTGCCAGCAGTTTAGGGGGACAGACTAACTATGGCTACACCTTC
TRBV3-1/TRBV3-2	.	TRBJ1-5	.	CASSHRSVNQPQHF	TGTGCCAGCAGCCATCGGTCGGTAAATCAGCCCCAGCATTTT
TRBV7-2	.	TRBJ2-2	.	CASSLGQTGELFF	TGTGCCAGCAGCTTAGGACAAACCGGGGAGCTGTTTTTT
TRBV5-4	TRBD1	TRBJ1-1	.	CASSLGQGARNTEAFF	TGTGCCAGCAGCCTTGGACAGGGGGCGAGGAACACTGAAGCTTTCTTT
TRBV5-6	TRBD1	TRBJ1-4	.	CASTRDRGQRVEKLFF	TGTGCCAGCACCCGGGACAGGGGGCAGCGGGTTGAAAAACTGTTTTTT
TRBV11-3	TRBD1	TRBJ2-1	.	CASSSTGTETNEQFF	TGTGCCAGCAGCTCTACCGGGACAGAGACGAATGAGCAGTTCTTC
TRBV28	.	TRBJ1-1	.	CASSLLSGTEAFF	TGTGCCAGCAGTTTATTATCAGGGACTGAAGCTTTCTTT
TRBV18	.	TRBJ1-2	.	CASTFQQGLNYGYTF	TGTGCCAGCACCTTTCAACAGGGTTTAAACTATGGCTACACCTTC
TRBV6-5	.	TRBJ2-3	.	CASSPGDLITDTQYF	TGTGCCAGCAGTCCTGGAGACCTTATCACAGATACGCAGTATTTT
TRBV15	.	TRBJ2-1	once	CATSKDRSNNEQFF	TGTGCCACCAGCAAAGACAGATCAAACAATGAGCAGTTCTTC
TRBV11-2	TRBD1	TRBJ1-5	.	CASSVRQGGNQPQHF	TGTGCCAGCAGCGTACGACAGGGGGGAAATCAGCCCCAGCATTTT
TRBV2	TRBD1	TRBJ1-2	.	CASSGQGGGYGYTF	TGTGCCAGCAGCGGACAGGGAGGAGGGTATGGCTACACCTTC
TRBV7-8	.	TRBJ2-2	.	CASSLANEGGTGELFF	TGTGCCAGCAGCTTGGCAAACGAGGGTGGCACCGGGGAGCTGTTTTTT
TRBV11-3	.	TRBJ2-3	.	CASSLEGKGDTQYF	TGTGCCAGCAGCTTAGAGGGCAAAGGAGATACGCAGTATTTT
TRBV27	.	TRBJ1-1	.	CASSNPGRTEAFF	TGTGCCAGCAGCAACCCAGGGCGAACTGAAGCTTTCTTT
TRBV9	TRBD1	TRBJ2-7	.	CASSLGQGASYEQYF	TGTGCCAGCAGCCTAGGACAGGGGGCCTCCTACGAGCAGTACTTC
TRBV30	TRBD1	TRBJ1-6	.	CAWDRDTYNSPLHF	TGTGCCTGGGACAGGGACACCTATAATTCACCCCTCCACTTT
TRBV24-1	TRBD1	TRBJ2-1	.	CATSPGQLLSYNEQFF	TGTGCCACCAGCCCGGGACAGCTTCTCTCCTACAATGAGCAGTTCTTC
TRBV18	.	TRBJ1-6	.	CASSPYTGLPLHF	TGTGCCAGCTCCCCTTATACAGGGTTGCCCCTCCACTTT
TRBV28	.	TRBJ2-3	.	CATRAAALHTQYF	TGTGCCACCAGAGCGGCTGCATTGCATACGCAGTATTTT
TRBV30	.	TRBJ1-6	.	CAWSVSRVSYNSPLHF	TGTGCCTGGAGTGTCAGCAGGGTATCCTATAATTCACCCCTCCACTTT
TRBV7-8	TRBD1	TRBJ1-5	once	CASSPRVGQSNQPQHF	TGTGCCAGCAGCCCTAGGGTGGGACAGAGCAATCAGCCCCAGCATTTT
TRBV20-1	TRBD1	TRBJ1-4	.	CSASPITGQVNEKLFF	TGCAGTGCTAGTCCCATTACGGGACAGGTAAATGAAAAACTGTTTTTT
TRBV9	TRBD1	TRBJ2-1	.	CASSSGDRDPKLF	TGTGCCAGCAGCTCGGGGGACAGGGACCCCAAGCTCTTC
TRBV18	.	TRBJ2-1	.	CASSPRASDNNEQFF	TGTGCCAGCTCACCGCGGGCTAGCGATAACAATGAGCAGTTCTTC
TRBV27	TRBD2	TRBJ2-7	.	CASSFRGETYEQYF	TGTGCCAGCAGTTTTCGGGGGGAAACCTACGAGCAGTACTTC
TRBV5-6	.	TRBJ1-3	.	CASSLKFSYSGNTIYF	TGTGCCAGCAGCTTGAAGTTCTCCTACTCTGGAAACACCATATATTTT
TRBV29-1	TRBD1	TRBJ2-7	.	CSVNRGRDEQYF	TGCAGCGTTAACAGGGGGCGCGACGAGCAGTACTTC
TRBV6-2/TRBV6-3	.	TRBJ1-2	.	CASSYRLRGDPLRGYTF	TGTGCCAGCAGTTACCGACTTAGGGGCGACCCCTTGAGGGGCTACACCTTC
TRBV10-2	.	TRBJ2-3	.	CASRNSPSTDTQYF	TGCGCCAGCAGAAACAGCCCGAGCACAGATACGCAGTATTTT
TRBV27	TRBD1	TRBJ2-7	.	CASGLLDVQGYSYEQYF	TGTGCCAGCGGCCTATTAGACGTACAGGGGTACTCCTACGAGCAGTACTTC
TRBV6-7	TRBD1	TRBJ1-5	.	CASSYLDRAGQPQHF	TGTGCCAGCAGTTACTTGGACAGGGCAGGGCAGCCCCAGCATTTT
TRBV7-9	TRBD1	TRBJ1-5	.	CASSLATGGQPQHF	TGTGCCAGCAGCTTAGCGACAGGGGGACAGCCCCAGCATTTT
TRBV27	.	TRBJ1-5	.	CASSFDSYQPQHF	TGTGCCAGCAGTTTCGACAGCTATCAGCCCCAGCATTTT
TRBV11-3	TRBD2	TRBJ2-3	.	CASSPARGGGADTQYF	TGTGCCAGCAGCCCAGCGCGGGGGGGTGGGGCAGATACGCAGTATTTT
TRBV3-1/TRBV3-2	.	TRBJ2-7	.	CASSRDRRIHEQYF	TGTGCCAGCAGCCGTGACAGGCGGATCCACGAGCAGTACTTC